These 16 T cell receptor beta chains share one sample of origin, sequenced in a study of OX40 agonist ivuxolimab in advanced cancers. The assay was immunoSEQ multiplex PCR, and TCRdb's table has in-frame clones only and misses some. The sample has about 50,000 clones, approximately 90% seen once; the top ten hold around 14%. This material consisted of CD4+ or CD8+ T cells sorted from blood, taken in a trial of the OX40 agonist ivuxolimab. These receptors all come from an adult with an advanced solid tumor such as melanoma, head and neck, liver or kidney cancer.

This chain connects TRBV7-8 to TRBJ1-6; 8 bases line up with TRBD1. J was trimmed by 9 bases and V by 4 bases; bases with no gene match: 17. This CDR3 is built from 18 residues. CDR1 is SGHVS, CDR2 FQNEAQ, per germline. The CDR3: CASSSGPQGGIFGSPLHF. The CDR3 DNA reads TGTGCCAGCAGCTCCGGACCACAGGGGGGCATATTTGGTTCACCCCTCCACTTT. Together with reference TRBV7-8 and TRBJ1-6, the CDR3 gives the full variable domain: GAGVSQSPRYKVAKRGQDVALRCDPISGHVSLFWYQQALGQGPEFLTYFQNEAQLDKSGLPSDRFFAERPEGSVSTLKIQRTQQEDSAVYLCASSSGPQGGIFGSPLHFGNGTRLTVT.

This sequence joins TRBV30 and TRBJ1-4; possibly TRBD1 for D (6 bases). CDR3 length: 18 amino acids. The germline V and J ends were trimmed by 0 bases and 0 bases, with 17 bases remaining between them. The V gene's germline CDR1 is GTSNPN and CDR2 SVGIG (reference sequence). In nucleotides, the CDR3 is TGTGCCTGGAGTGTTTCTCCCCATCGACAGGCAACTAATGAAAAACTGTTTTTT. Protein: CAWSVSPHRQATNEKLFF.

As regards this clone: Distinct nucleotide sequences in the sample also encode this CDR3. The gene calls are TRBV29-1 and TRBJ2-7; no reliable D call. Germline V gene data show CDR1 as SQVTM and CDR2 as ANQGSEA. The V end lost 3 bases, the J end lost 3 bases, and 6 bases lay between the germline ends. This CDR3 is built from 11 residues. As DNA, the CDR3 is TGCAGCGTTGACGATAGCTACGAGCAGTACTTC. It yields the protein CSVDDSYEQYF.

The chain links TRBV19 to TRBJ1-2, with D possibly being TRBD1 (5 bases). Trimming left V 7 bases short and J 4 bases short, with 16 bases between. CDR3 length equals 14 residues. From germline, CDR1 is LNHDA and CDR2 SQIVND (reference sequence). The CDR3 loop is CASTPSGGGYGYTF. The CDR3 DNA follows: TGTGCCAGTACCCCTAGCGGGGGAGGCTATGGCTACACCTTC.

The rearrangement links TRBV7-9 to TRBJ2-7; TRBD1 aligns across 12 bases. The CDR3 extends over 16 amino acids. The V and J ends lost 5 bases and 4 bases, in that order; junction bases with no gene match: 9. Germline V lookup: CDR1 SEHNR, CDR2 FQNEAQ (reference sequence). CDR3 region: CASSPGTGGPRYEQYF. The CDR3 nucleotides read TGTGCCAGCAGCCCCGGGACAGGGGGCCCCCGTTACGAGCAGTACTTC.

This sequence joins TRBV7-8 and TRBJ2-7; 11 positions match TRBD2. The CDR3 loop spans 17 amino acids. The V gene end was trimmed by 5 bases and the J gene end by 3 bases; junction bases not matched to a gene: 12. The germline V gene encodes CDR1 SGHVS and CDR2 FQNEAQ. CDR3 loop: CASSPRTPSGGNYEQYF. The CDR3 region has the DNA TGTGCCAGCAGCCCTCGTACCCCTAGCGGGGGGAACTACGAGCAGTACTTC.

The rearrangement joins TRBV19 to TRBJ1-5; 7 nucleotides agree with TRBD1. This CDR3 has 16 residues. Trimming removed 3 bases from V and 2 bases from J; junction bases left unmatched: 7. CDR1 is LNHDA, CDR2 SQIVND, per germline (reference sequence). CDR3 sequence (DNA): TGTGCCAGTAGTATTTTGGCAGGGGGAGGCAATCAGCCCCAGCATTTT. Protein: CASSILAGGGNQPQHF.

CDR3: CASSPRTGNGDTQYF. CDR3 DNA: TGTGCCAGTAGTCCGCGGACAGGGAACGGAGATACGCAGTATTTT. This rearrangement joins TRBV19 to TRBJ2-3, with 8 nucleotides matching TRBD1. With 5 bases clipped from V and 5 bases from J, the junction kept 9 bases outside the gene matches. Germline loops: CDR1 LNHDA, CDR2 SQIVND (reference sequence). The CDR3 is 15 amino acids.

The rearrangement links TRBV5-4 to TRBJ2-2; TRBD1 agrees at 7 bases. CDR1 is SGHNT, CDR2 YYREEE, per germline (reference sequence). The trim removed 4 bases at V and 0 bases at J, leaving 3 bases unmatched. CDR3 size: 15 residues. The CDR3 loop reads CASSRQGSNTGELFF. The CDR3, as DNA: TGTGCCAGCAGCAGACAGGGTTCGAACACCGGGGAGCTGTTTTTT.

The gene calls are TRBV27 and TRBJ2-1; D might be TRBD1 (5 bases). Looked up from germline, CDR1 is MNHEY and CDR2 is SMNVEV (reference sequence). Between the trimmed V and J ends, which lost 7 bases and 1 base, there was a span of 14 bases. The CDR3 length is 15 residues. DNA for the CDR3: TGTGCCAGCAATCCGGCAGGGTCGTCCTACAATGAGCAGTTCTTC. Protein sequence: CASNPAGSSYNEQFF.

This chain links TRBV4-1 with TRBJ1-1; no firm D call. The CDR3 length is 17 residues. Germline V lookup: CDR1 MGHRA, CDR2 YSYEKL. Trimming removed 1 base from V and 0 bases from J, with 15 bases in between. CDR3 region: CASSQGRKTILNTEAFF. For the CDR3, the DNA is TGCGCCAGCAGCCAAGGGAGAAAAACAATATTGAACACTGAAGCTTTCTTT.

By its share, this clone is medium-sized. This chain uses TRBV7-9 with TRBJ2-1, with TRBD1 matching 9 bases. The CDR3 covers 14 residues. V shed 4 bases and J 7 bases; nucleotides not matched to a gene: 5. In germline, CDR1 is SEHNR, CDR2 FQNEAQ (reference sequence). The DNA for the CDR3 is TGTGCCAGCAGCTCCCGGGACAGGGAAAATGAGCAGTTCTTC. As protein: CASSSRDRENEQFF.

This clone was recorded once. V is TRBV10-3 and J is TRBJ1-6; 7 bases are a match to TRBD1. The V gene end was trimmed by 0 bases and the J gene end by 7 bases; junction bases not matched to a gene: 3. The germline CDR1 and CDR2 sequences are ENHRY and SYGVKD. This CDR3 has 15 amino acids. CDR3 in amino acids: CAISESRQGNSPLHF. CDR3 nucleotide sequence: TGTGCCATCAGTGAGTCGAGACAGGGCAATTCACCCCTCCACTTT.

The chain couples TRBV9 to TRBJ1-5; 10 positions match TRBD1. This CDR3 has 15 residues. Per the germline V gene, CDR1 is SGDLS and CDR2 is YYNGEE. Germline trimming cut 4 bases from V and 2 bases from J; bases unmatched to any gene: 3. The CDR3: CASSSGTGGNQPQHF. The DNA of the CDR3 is TGTGCCAGCAGCTCGGGGACAGGGGGCAATCAGCCCCAGCATTTT.

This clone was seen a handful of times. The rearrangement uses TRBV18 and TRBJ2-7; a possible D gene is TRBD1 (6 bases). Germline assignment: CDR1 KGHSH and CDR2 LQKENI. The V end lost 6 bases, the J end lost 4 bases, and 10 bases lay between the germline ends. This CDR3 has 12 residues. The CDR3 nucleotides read TGTGCCAGCTCTTCTACAGGGTACGAGCAGTACTTC. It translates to CASSSTGYEQYF.

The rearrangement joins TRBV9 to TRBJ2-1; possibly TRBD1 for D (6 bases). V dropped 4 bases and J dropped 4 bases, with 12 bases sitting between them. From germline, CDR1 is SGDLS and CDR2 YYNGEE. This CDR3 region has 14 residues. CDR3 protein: CASSSQDSYNEQFF. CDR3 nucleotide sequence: TGTGCCAGCAGCTCTCAGGACAGTTACAATGAGCAGTTCTTC.